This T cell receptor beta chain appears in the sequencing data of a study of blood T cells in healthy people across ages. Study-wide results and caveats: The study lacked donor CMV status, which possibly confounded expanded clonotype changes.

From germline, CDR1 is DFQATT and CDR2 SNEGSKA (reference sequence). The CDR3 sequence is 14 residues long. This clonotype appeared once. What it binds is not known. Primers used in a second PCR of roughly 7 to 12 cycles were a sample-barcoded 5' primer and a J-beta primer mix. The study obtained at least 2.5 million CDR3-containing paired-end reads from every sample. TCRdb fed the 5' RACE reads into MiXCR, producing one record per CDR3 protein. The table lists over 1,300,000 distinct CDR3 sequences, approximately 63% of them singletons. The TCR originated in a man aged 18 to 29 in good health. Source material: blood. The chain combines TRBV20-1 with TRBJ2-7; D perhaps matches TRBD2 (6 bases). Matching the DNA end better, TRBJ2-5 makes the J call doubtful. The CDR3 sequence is CSARDGLRGETQYF. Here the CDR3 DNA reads TGCAGTGCTAGAGATGGACTTCGGGGGGAGACCCAGTACTTC.